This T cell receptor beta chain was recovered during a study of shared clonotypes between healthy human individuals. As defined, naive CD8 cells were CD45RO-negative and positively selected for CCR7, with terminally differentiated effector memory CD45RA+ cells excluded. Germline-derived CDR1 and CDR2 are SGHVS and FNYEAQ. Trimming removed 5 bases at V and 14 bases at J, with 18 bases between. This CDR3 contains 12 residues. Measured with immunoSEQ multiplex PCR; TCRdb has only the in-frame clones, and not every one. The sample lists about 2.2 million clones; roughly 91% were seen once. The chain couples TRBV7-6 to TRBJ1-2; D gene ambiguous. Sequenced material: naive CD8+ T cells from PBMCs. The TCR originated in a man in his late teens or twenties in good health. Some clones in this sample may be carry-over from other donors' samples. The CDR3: CASSDINRVSTF. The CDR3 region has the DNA TGTGCCAGCAGCGATATAAACCGGGTCTCGACCTTC.